These 16 T cell receptor beta chains were sequenced from one sample in a study of shared clonotypes between healthy human individuals. The protocol was immunoSEQ multiplex PCR, while the TCRdb copy is restricted to in-frame clones and leaves out a portion. This sample has about 980,000 clones; more than 75% occur once, and the top ten carry approximately 1.5%. The sample comprised memory CD4+ T cells sorted from blood. Subset described: CD45RA-negative fraction. The receptor source for this set is a man in his late teens or twenties in good health.

The chain uses TRBV6-5 and TRBJ1-5, with 9 nucleotides matching TRBD1. Germline trimming cut 0 bases from V and 6 bases from J; bases unmatched to any gene: 3. The CDR3 has 15 amino acids. CDR1 and CDR2 (germline): MNHEY, SVGAGI. For the CDR3, the DNA is TGTGCCAGCAGTTACTCACGACAGGGGGGTCAGCCCCAGCATTTT. Its translation: CASSYSRQGGQPQHF.

The rearrangement links TRBV10-3 to TRBJ2-3, with 8 bases fitting TRBD2. The J segment lost 3 bases and the V segment lost 9 bases, leaving 5 bases of the junction unmatched. The CDR3 loop spans 13 amino acids. Germline CDR1 ENHRY, CDR2 SYGVKD. Here the CDR3 DNA reads TGTGCCATGAGCGGGAGTGCGACAGATACGCAGTATTTT. Translating it yields CAMSGSATDTQYF.

This clone was observed a single time. The gene calls are TRBV6-1 and TRBJ1-4; 7 nucleotides agree with TRBD1. CDR3 size: 14 residues. Trimming at V came to 7 bases and at J to 8 bases, leaving 10 bases not matched to a gene. Germline V lookup: CDR1 MNHNS, CDR2 SASEGT. CDR3 nucleotides: TGTGCCAGCAAAGAGGGGGCGCCGGGGGAAAAACTGTTTTTT. It translates to CASKEGAPGEKLFF.

V gene TRBV21-1 combines with J gene TRBJ2-5; the table's TRBD2 call for D was not verified on the DNA. TRBV21-1 is designated a pseudogene. The CDR3 runs to 15 residues. CDR3 region: CASSLCIPRRETQYF. CDR3 DNA sequence: TGTGCCAGCAGCCTATGTATCCCGAGAAGAGAGACCCAGTACTTC.

The chain combines TRBV5-1 with TRBJ2-5; 14 positions match TRBD2. The germline gives CDR1 SGHRS, CDR2 YFSETQ. V lost 4 bases to trimming and J lost 4 bases; unmatched junction nucleotides: 9. This CDR3 is built from 17 residues. CDR3 bases: TGCGCCAGCAGCCGGACTAGCGGGGGGAGAGGCGGAGAGACCCAGTACTTC. Amino acid sequence: CASSRTSGGRGGETQYF.

V and J are TRBV7-2 and TRBJ2-7, with D uncertain. The length of the CDR3 is 12 residues. Germline CDR1 SGHTA, CDR2 FQGNSA. The germline V and J ends were trimmed by 3 bases and 6 bases, with 9 bases remaining between them. The CDR3 reads CASSLSPREQYF. CDR3 in DNA: TGTGCCAGCAGCTTGAGCCCGCGCGAGCAGTACTTC. Supplemented by reference TRBV7-2 and TRBJ2-7, the full variable domain reads GAGVSQSPSNKVTEKGKDVELRCDPISGHTALYWYRQSLGQGLEFLIYFQGNSAPDKSGLPSDRFSAERTGGSVSTLTIQRTQQEDSAVYLCASSLSPREQYFGPGTRLTVT.

This rearrangement joins TRBV2 to TRBJ2-7, with unresolved D. The germline gives CDR1 SNHLY, CDR2 FYNNEI. V dropped 4 bases and J dropped 6 bases, with 22 bases sitting between them. The CDR3 totals 16 residues. The CDR3 is CASSADPFPTLSEQYF. CDR3 bases: TGTGCCAGCAGTGCGGACCCATTCCCCACCTTGAGCGAGCAGTACTTC.

The chain joins TRBV6-5 to TRBJ2-7; TRBD1 matches 7 bases. The ends lost 4 bases at V and 3 bases at J; junction bases unmatched: 6. This CDR3 is 14 amino acids long. Germline assignment: CDR1 MNHEY and CDR2 SVGAGI. In DNA form, the CDR3 reads TGTGCCAGCAGTTCGGACAGGTTGAGCTACGAGCAGTACTTC. Its translation is CASSSDRLSYEQYF.

V gene TRBV21-1 combines with J gene TRBJ1-3; the D call of TRBD1 is as the table states it, not checked on the DNA. TRBV21-1 is recorded as a pseudogene. CDR3 length equals 15 residues. CDR3 sequence (DNA): TGTGCCAGCAGGACAGGCCCTAGGATAGGAAACACCATATATTTT. Translated: CASRTGPRIGNTIYF.

The chain is built from TRBV9 and TRBJ1-1; the match to TRBD1 covers 7 bases. The CDR3 is made up of 12 amino acids. Per the germline V gene, CDR1 is SGDLS and CDR2 is YYNGEE. Trimming cost V 4 bases and J 5 bases; bases outside gene matches: 2. CDR3 coding DNA: TGTGCCAGCAGCCGACAGGGAACTGAAGCTTTCTTT. Translated: CASSRQGTEAFF.

V is TRBV14 and J is TRBJ1-1; D remains ambiguous. V lost 4 bases, J lost 6 bases, and 12 bases lay in between. CDR1 and CDR2 from the germline V gene are SGHDN and FVKESK. This CDR3 contains 13 residues. Here the CDR3 DNA reads TGTGCCAGCAGCCCTTACGGGGTAGCTGAAGCTTTCTTT. Protein product: CASSPYGVAEAFF.

The gene calls are TRBV5-1 and TRBJ2-1; 10 nucleotides line up with TRBD2. The CDR3 is made up of 14 amino acids. The J segment lost 5 bases and the V segment lost 6 bases, leaving 5 bases of the junction unmatched. Germline CDR1 is SGHRS and CDR2 is YFSETQ. Here the CDR3 reads CASTVAGGNNEQFF. CDR3 in DNA: TGCGCCAGCACCGTAGCGGGAGGCAACAATGAGCAGTTCTTC.

The CDR3 bases are TGCGCCAGCAGCTTAGGACGGGACGACCGTAATTCACCCCTCCACTTT. It translates to CASSLGRDDRNSPLHF. The chain combines TRBV5-1 with TRBJ1-6, with D possibly matching TRBD1 (5 bases). V lost 2 bases to trimming and J lost 6 bases, with 15 bases between them. Germline V gene sequence: CDR1 SGHRS, CDR2 YFSETQ. The CDR3 spans 16 residues.

With regard to this clone: Different DNA sequences within this sample yield the same CDR3. The rearrangement uses TRBV7-3 and TRBJ2-3; 13 bases match TRBD2. The CDR3 is made up of 16 amino acids. In germline, CDR1 is SGHTA, CDR2 FQGTGA. Unmatched junction bases numbered 5, after V lost 5 bases and J lost 3 bases. This CDR3 is CASSPRTSGGTDTQYF. CDR3 in DNA: TGTGCCAGCAGCCCCAGGACTAGCGGGGGAACAGATACGCAGTATTTT.

This rearrangement joins TRBV18 to TRBJ2-7, with 10 nucleotides matching TRBD1. CDR3 length: 14 amino acids. The germline V gene encodes CDR1 KGHSH and CDR2 LQKENI. J lost 5 bases, V lost 3 bases, and 4 bases had no gene match. The CDR3 is CASSPTGGHNEQYF. The CDR3 nucleotides are TGTGCCAGCTCACCGACAGGGGGCCACAACGAGCAGTACTTC.

V is TRBV7-2 and J is TRBJ2-3; possibly TRBD2 for D (6 bases). The V end lost 4 bases, the J end lost 3 bases, and 11 bases lay between the germline ends. This CDR3 is built from 14 residues. In germline, CDR1 is SGHTA, CDR2 FQGNSA. The CDR3 coding sequence is TGTGCCAGCAGCTACCTAGGGACTACAGATACGCAGTATTTT. Its translation: CASSYLGTTDTQYF.